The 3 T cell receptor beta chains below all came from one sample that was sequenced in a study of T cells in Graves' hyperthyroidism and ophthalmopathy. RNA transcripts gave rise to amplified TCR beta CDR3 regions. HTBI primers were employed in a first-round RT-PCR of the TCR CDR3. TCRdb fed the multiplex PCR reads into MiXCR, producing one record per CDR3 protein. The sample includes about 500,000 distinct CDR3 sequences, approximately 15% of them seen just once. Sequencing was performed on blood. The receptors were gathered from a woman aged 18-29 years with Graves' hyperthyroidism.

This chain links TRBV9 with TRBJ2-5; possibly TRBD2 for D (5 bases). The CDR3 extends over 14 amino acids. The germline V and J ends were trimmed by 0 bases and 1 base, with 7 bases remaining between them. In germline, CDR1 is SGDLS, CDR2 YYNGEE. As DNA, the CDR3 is TGTGCCAGCAGCGTAGAAGCGGCCCAAGAGACCCAGTACTTC. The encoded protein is CASSVEAAQETQYF.

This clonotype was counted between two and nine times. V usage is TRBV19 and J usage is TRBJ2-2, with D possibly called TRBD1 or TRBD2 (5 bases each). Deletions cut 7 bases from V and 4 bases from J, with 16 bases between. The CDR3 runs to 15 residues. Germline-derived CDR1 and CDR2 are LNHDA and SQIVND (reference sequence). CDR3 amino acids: CASTRGREATGELFF. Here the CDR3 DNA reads TGTGCCAGTACGAGGGGCCGTGAGGCCACCGGGGAGCTGTTTTTT. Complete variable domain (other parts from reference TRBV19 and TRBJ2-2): DGGITQSPKYLFRKEGQNVTLSCEQNLNHDAMYWYRQDPGQGLRLIYYSQIVNDFQKGDIAEGYSVSREKKESFPLTVTSAQKNPTAFYLCASTRGREATGELFFGEGSRLTVL.

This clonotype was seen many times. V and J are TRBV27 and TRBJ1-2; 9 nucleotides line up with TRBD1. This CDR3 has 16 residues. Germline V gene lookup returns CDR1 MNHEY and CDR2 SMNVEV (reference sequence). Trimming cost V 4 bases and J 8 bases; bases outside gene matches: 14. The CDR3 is CASSSWTGAFPEGYTF. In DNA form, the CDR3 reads TGTGCCAGCAGTTCATGGACAGGGGCCTTCCCGGAGGGCTACACCTTC.